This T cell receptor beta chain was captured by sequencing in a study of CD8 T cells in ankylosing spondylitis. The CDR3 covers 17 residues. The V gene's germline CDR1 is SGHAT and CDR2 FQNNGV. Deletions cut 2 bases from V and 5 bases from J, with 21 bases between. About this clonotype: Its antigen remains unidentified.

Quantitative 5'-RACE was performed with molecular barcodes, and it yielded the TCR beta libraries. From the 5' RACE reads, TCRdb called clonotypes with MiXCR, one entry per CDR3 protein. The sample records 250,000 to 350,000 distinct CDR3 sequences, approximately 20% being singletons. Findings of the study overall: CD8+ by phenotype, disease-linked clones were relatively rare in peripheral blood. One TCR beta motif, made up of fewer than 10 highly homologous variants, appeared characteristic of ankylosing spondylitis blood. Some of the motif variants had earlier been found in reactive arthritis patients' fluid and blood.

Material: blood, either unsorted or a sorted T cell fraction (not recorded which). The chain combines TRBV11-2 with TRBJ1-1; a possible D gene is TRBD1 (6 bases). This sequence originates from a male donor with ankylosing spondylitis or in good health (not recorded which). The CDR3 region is CASSLRGTPKGWTEAFF. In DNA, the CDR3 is TGTGCCAGCAGCTTAAGGGGGACTCCAAAAGGGTGGACTGAAGCTTTCTTT.